The TCR beta chain described here comes from a study of shared clonotypes between healthy human individuals. Study-wide points: The represented genetic and exposure-history diversity was limited by the small number of donors.

The CDR3 sequence is 15 residues long. V shed 2 bases and J shed 6 bases, with 14 bases lying between them. Germline values: CDR1 MDHEN, CDR2 SYDVKM. Over several immunoSEQ plates, each subset's genomic DNA was distributed in even portions. Libraries were prepared by immunoSEQ multiplex PCR; TCRdb keeps only in-frame clonotypes and omits some of them. There are about 2.3 million clones in the sample; more than 80% occur only once, and around 0.4% lies in the top ten. Remarks on this clone: Antigen specificity is unknown.

A CD45RA+ naive subset and a CD45RA-negative memory subset were split from CD4+ cells. The chain joins TRBV28 to TRBJ1-5; a possible D gene is TRBD1 (5 bases). Sequencing was done on a sample of naive CD4+ T cells from PBMCs. The sample's subset: CD45RA+ positively selected. This sequence originates from a man in his late teens or twenties in good health. Some clones in this sample may be carry-over from other donors' samples. The CDR3 DNA follows: TGTGCCAGCAGTTTAGATGTCCGGGGGGGTCAGCCCCAGCATTTT. Translation gives CASSLDVRGGQPQHF.